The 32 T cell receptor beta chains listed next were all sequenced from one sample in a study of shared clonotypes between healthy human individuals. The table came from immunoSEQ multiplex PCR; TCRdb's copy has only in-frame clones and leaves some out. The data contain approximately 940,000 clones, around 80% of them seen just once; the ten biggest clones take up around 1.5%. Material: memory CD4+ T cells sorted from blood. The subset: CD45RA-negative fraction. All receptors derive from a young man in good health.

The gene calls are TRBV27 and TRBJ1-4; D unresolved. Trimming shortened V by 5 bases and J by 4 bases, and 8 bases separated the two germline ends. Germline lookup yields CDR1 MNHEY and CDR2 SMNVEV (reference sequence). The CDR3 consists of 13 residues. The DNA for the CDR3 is TGTGCCAGCAGTCTCAGGAATAATGAAAAACTGTTTTTT. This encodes CASSLRNNEKLFF.

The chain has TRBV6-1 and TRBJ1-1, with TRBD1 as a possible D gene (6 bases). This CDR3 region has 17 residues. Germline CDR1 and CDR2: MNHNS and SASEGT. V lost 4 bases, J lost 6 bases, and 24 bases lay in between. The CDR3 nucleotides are TGTGCCAGCAGTGGGATGCCAGGGGCCACCCTACGTGCTGAAGCTTTCTTT. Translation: CASSGMPGATLRAEAFF.

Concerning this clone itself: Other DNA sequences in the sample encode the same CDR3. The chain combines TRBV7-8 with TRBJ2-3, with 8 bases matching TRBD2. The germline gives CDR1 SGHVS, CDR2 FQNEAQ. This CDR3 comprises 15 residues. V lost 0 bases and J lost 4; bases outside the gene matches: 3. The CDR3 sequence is CASSLASGGADTQYF. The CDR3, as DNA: TGTGCCAGCAGCTTAGCGAGCGGGGGTGCAGATACGCAGTATTTT.

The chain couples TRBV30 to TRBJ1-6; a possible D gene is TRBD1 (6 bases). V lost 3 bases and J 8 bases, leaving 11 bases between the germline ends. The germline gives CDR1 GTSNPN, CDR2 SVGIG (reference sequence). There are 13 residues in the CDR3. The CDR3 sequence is CAWSGQLDSPLHF. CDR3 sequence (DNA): TGTGCCTGGAGCGGACAGTTAGATTCACCCCTCCACTTT. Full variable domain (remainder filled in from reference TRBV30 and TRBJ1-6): SQTIHQWPATLVQPVGSPLSLECTVEGTSNPNLYWYRQAAGRGLQLLFYSVGIGQISSEVPQNLSASRPQDRQFILSSKKLLLSDSGFYLCAWSGQLDSPLHFGNGTRLTVT.

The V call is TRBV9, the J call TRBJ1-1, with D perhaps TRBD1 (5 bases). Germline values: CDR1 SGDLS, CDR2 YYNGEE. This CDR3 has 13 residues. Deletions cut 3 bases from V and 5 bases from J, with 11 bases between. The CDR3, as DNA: TGTGCCAGCAGCGCGGACATCAGGACTGAAGCTTTCTTT. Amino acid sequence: CASSADIRTEAFF. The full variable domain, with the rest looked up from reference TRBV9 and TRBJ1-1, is DSGVTQTPKHLITATGQRVTLRCSPRSGDLSVYWYQQSLDQGLQFLIQYYNGEERAKGNILERFSAQQFPDLHSELNLSSLELGDSALYFCASSADIRTEAFFGQGTRLTVV.

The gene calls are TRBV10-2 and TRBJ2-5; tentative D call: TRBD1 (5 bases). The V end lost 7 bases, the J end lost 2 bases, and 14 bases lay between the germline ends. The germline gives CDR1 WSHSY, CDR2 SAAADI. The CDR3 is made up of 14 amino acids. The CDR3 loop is CASKKTREQETQYF. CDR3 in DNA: TGCGCCAGCAAGAAGACCAGGGAACAAGAGACCCAGTACTTC.

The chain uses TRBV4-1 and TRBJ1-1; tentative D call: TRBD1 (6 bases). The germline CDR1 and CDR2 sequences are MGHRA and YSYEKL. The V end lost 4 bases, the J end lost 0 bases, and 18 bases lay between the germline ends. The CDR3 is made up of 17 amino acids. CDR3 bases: TGCGCCAGCAGCCCCCTCAGGGGATTCACCCTGAACACTGAAGCTTTCTTT. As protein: CASSPLRGFTLNTEAFF.

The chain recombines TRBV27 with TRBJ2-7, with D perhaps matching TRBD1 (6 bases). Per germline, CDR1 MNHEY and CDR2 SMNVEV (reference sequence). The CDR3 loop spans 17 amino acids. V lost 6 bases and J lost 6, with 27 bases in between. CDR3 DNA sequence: TGTGCCAGCAGCCCTCAACAGGGTCTATGGGCCTTGGGCGAGCAGTACTTC. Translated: CASSPQQGLWALGEQYF.

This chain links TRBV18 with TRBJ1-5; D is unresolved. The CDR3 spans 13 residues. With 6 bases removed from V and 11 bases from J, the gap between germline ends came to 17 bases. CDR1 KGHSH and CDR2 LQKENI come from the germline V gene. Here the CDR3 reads CASSGIPVGTQHF. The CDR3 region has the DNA TGTGCCAGCTCCGGTATTCCTGTCGGGACCCAGCATTTT.

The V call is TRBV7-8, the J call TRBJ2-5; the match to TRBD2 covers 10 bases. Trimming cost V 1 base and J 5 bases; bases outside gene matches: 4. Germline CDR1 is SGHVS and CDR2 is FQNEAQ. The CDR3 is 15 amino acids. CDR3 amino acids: CASSLGTSGKETQYF. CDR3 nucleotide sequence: TGTGCCAGCAGCTTAGGAACTAGCGGGAAGGAGACCCAGTACTTC.

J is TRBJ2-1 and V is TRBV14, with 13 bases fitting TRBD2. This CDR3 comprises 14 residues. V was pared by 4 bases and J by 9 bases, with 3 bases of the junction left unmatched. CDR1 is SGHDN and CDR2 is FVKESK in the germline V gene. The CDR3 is CASSRTSGSGEQFF. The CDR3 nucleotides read TGTGCCAGCAGCCGGACTAGCGGGAGTGGTGAGCAGTTCTTC.

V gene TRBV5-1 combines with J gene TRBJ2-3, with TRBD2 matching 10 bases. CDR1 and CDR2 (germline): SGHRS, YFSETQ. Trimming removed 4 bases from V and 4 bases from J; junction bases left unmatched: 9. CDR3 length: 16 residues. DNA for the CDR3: TGCGCCAGCAGCCCCGGACTAGCGGTAGGCCCAGATACGCAGTATTTT. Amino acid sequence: CASSPGLAVGPDTQYF.

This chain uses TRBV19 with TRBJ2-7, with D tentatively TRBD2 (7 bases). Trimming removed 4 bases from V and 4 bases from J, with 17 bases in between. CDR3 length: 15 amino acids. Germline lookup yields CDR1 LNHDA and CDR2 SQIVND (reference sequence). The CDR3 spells CASSSRGGIGYEQYF. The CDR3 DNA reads TGTGCCAGTAGTAGCAGGGGAGGGATTGGATACGAGCAGTACTTC.

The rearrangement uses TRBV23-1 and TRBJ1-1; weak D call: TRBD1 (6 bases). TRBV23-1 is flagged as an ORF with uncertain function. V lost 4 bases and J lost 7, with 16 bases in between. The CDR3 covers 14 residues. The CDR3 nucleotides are TGCGCCAGCAGTCCGAACCGGGGGCGAGATGAAGCTTTCTTT. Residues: CASSPNRGRDEAFF.

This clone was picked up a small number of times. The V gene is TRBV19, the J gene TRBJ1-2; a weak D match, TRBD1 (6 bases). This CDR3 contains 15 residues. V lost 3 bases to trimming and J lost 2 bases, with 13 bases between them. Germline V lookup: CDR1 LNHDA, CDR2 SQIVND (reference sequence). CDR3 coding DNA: TGTGCCAGTAGTATCGCGGGGGCGCCCAACTATGGCTACACCTTC. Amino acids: CASSIAGAPNYGYTF.

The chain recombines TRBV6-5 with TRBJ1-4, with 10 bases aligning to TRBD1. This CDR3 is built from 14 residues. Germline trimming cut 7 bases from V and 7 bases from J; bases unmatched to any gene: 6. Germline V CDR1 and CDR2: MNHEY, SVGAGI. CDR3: CASTGTGEGEKLFF. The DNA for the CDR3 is TGTGCCAGCACAGGGACAGGGGAAGGTGAAAAACTGTTTTTT.

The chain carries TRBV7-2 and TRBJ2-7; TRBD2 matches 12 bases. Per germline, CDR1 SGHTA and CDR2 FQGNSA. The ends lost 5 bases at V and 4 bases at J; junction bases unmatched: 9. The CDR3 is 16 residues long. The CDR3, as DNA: TGTGCCAGCAGCCTACACGGACTAGCGGGACTTTACGAGCAGTACTTC. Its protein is CASSLHGLAGLYEQYF.

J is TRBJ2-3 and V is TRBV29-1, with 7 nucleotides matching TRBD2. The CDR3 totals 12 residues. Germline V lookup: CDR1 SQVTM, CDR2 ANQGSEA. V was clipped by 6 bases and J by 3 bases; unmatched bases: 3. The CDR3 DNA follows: TGCAGCGTCTCGGGGGGTACAGATACGCAGTATTTT. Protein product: CSVSGGTDTQYF.

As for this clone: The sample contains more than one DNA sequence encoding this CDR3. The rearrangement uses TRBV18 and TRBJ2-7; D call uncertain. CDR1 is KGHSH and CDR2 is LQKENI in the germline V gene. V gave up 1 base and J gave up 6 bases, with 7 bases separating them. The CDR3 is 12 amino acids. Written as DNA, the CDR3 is TGTGCCAGCTCACCACTACTCGGCGAGCAGTACTTC. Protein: CASSPLLGEQYF.

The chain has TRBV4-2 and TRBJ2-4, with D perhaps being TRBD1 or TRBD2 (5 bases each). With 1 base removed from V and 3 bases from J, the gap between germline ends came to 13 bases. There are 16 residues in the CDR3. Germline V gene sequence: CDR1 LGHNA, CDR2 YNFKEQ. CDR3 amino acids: CASSQGDPLIKNIQYF. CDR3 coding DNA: TGTGCCAGCAGCCAAGGGGACCCGCTTATCAAAAACATTCAGTACTTC.

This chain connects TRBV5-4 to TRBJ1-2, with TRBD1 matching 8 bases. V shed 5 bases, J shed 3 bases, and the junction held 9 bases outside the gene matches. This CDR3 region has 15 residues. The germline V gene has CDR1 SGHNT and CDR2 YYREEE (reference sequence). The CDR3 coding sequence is TGTGCCAGCAGAAGCAGCAGGGGGCTAGACTATGGCTACACCTTC. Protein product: CASRSSRGLDYGYTF.

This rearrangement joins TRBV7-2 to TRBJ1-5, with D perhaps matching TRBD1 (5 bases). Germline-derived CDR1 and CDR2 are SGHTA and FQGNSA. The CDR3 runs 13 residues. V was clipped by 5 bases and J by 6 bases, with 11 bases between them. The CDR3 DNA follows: TGTGCCAGCAGCGGAGGACAATCTCAGCCCCAGCATTTT. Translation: CASSGGQSQPQHF.

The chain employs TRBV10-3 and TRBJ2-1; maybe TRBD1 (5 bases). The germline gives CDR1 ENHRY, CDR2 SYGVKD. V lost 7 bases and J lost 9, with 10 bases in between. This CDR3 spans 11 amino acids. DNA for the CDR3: TGTGCCATCAAACAGGAAAGTGAGCAGTTCTTC. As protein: CAIKQESEQFF.

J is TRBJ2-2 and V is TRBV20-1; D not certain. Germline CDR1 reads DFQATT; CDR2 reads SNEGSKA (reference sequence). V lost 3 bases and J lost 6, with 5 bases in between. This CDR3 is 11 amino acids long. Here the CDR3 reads CSARGAGELFF. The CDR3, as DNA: TGCAGTGCTAGGGGCGCCGGGGAGCTGTTTTTT.

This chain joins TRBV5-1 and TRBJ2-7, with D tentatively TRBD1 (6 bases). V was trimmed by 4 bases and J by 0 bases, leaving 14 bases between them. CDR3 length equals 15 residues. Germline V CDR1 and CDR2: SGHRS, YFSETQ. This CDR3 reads CASSPLGDNSYEQYF. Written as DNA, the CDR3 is TGCGCCAGCAGCCCCTTAGGGGACAACTCCTACGAGCAGTACTTC.

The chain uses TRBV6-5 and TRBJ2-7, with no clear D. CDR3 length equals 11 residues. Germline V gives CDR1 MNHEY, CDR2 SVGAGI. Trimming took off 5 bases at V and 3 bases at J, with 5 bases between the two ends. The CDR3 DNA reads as TGTGCCAGCAGTGGGAACTACGAGCAGTACTTC. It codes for CASSGNYEQYF.

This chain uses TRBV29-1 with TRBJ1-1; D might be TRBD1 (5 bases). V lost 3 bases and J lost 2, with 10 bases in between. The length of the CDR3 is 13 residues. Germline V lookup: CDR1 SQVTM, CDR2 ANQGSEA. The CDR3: CSVDRQKNTEAFF. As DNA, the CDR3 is TGCAGCGTTGATAGACAGAAAAACACTGAAGCTTTCTTT. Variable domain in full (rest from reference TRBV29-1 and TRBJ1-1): SAVISQKPSRDICQRGTSLTIQCQVDSQVTMMFWYRQQPGQSLTLIATANQGSEATYESGFVIDKFPISRPNLTFSTLTVSNMSPEDSSIYLCSVDRQKNTEAFFGQGTRLTVV.

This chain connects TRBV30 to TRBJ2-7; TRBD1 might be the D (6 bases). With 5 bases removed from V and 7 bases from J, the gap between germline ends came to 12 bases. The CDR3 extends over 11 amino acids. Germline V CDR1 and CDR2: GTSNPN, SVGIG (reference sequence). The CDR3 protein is CAWGQNLEQYF. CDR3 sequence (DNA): TGTGCCTGGGGACAGAATCTTGAGCAGTACTTC. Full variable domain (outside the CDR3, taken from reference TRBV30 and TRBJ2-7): SQTIHQWPATLVQPVGSPLSLECTVEGTSNPNLYWYRQAAGRGLQLLFYSVGIGQISSEVPQNLSASRPQDRQFILSSKKLLLSDSGFYLCAWGQNLEQYFGPGTRLTVT.

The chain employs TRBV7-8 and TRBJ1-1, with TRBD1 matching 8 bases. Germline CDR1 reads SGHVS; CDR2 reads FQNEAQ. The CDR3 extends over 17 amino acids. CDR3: CAPRGKDRGEWNTEAFF. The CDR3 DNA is TGTGCGCCTCGGGGAAAAGACAGGGGAGAGTGGAACACTGAAGCTTTCTTT.

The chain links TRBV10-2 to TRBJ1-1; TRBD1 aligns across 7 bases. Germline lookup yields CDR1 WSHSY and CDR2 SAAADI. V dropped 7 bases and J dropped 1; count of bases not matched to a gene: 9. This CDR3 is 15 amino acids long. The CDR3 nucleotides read TGCGCCAGCACTAAGACAGGGTGGGCGAACACTGAAGCTTTCTTT. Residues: CASTKTGWANTEAFF.

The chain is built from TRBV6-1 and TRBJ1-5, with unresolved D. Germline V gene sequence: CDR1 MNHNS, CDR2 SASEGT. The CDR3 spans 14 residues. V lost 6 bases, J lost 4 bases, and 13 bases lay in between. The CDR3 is CASSRIQGNQPQHF. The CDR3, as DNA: TGTGCCAGCAGCCGGATCCAAGGGAATCAGCCCCAGCATTTT.

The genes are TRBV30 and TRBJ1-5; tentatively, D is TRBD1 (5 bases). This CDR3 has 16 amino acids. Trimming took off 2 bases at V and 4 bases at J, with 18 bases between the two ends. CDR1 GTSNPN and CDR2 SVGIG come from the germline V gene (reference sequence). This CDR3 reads CAWSPSFGTANQPQHF. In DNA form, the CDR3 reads TGTGCCTGGAGTCCCTCGTTCGGGACGGCGAATCAGCCCCAGCATTTT.